This T cell receptor (beta chain) is drawn from a study of CD8+ T cells in alopecia areata. Cell sorting on a FACSAria was used to separate CD4+ and CD8+ T cells from the PBMCs. Trimming stripped 2 bases from V and 3 bases from J, with 11 bases between. Germline V gene data show CDR1 as MGHDK and CDR2 as SYGVNS. The CDR3 spans 14 residues. Following extraction, RNA underwent reverse transcription to cDNA, which served as the sequencing template. Sequencing was performed with immunoSEQ multiplex PCR; in TCRdb, only in-frame clones are kept and a portion is missing. The table has approximately 150,000 clones, 62% seen once. Notes on this clone: Antigen unknown.

Study-level points and caveats: Scalp specimens additionally yield sequences from normal skin's resident alphabeta T cells. An increase in clonality over normal scalp was evident in lesional scalp, especially alopecia totalis/universalis.

J is TRBJ2-7 and V is TRBV25-1; D gene ambiguous. The source material was CD8+ T cells sorted from blood. This clonotype was obtained from a human donor in good health. CDR3 DNA: TGTGCCAGCAGTGAAAGGCGGAACAACTACGAGCAGTACTTC. Translating it yields CASSERRNNYEQYF.